A single sample is the source of the 10 T cell receptor beta chains below, sequenced in a study of siplizumab effects on memory and regulatory T cells. Data came from immunoSEQ multiplex PCR; TCRdb stores just in-frame clones and leaves some out. This sample has 9,700 or so clones, with around 40% found just once. Their target antigens are unknown. Responder and stimulator cells in the mixed lymphocyte reaction were cultured together for approximately six days at 37°C. The sequencing input was CFSE-low (dividing) CD4+ T cells sorted from an allogeneic mixed lymphocyte reaction. These receptors came from a human donor in good health; the cells came from an allogeneic mixed lymphocyte reaction.

This chain links TRBV10-3 with TRBJ1-4; the D gene is possibly TRBD1 (5 bases). V lost 10 bases to trimming and J lost 2 bases, with 14 bases between them. Germline V CDR1 and CDR2: ENHRY, SYGVKD. This CDR3 has 14 amino acids. CDR3 in DNA: TGTGCCACCCAGCCAGGGTATACTAATGAAAAACTGTTTTTT. Translating it yields CATQPGYTNEKLFF.

The chain employs TRBV29-1 and TRBJ2-3, with 7 bases matching TRBD2. CDR1 is SQVTM, CDR2 ANQGSEA, per germline. With 4 bases clipped from V and 3 bases from J, the junction kept 7 bases outside the gene matches. CDR3 length: 14 residues. The CDR3 DNA reads as TGCAGCGTTGTGCTGTGGGAGGGGACAGATACGCAGTATTTT. This sequence encodes CSVVLWEGTDTQYF.

The chain couples TRBV9 to TRBJ2-3; D is unclear. The length of the CDR3 is 13 residues. CDR1 is SGDLS and CDR2 is YYNGEE in the germline V gene. V was trimmed by 2 bases and J by 6 bases, leaving 10 bases between them. CDR3 sequence (DNA): TGTGCCAGCAGCGTCAATTCGGTGGATACGCAGTATTTT. Translating gives CASSVNSVDTQYF.

The rearrangement links TRBV18 to TRBJ1-4; D may be TRBD1 (5 bases). The CDR3 is 14 residues long. Germline V gene sequence: CDR1 KGHSH, CDR2 LQKENI. The V end was cut by 2 bases, the J end by 8 bases, with 12 bases between. The CDR3 reads CASSPWRGQEKLFF. In nucleotides, the CDR3 is TGTGCCAGCTCACCATGGCGGGGCCAGGAAAAACTGTTTTTT.

This chain joins TRBV7-2 and TRBJ2-2; 8 bases line up with TRBD2. CDR3 length: 15 residues. Looked up from germline, CDR1 is SGHTA and CDR2 is FQGNSA. J was trimmed by 6 bases and V by 0 bases; bases with no gene match: 3. In DNA, the CDR3 is TGTGCCAGCAGCTTAGCTAGCGGGATCCCCGGGGAGCTGTTTTTT. Translating gives CASSLASGIPGELFF. Complete variable domain (other parts from reference TRBV7-2 and TRBJ2-2): GAGVSQSPSNKVTEKGKDVELRCDPISGHTALYWYRQSLGQGLEFLIYFQGNSAPDKSGLPSDRFSAERTGGSVSTLTIQRTQQEDSAVYLCASSLASGIPGELFFGEGSRLTVL.

The CDR3 reads CAIRRDRGLNTGELFF. CDR3 nucleotides: TGTGCCATCCGCCGGGACAGGGGACTTAACACCGGGGAGCTGTTTTTT. V usage is TRBV10-3 and J usage is TRBJ2-2; 10 bases are a match to TRBD1. CDR1 is ENHRY and CDR2 is SYGVKD in the germline V gene. The CDR3 loop spans 16 amino acids. V dropped 8 bases and J dropped 2; count of bases not matched to a gene: 8.

The CDR3 DNA reads TGTGCCAGCAGCCTGCCTAGAGCGGGGGTTGCCCAGTACTTC. It translates to CASSLPRAGVAQYF. The V call is TRBV7-9, the J call TRBJ2-5; 8 bases map to TRBD2. Germline CDR1 reads SEHNR; CDR2 reads FQNEAQ (reference sequence). This CDR3 has 14 residues. Trimming took 5 bases from V and 9 from J; bases not matched to a gene: 11.

This clone rates as medium-sized (0.01 to 0.1%). V and J are TRBV4-1 and TRBJ1-5, with 7 bases aligning to TRBD1. The length of the CDR3 is 15 residues. Germline V gene sequence: CDR1 MGHRA, CDR2 YSYEKL. The V segment lost 2 bases and the J segment 4 bases; nucleotides outside the gene matches: 5. CDR3 sequence reads: CASSQFSGGNQPQHF. DNA of the CDR3: TGCGCCAGCAGCCAATTTTCAGGGGGGAATCAGCCCCAGCATTTT.

The chain recombines TRBV18 with TRBJ2-3; D gene unclear. This CDR3 is 11 amino acids long. Germline V CDR1 and CDR2: KGHSH, LQKENI. Between the trimmed V and J ends, which lost 2 bases and 5 bases, there was a span of 2 bases. The CDR3, as DNA: TGTGCCAGCTCACCAAAAGATACGCAGTATTTT. Translated, it gives CASSPKDTQYF. Full variable domain (missing parts from reference TRBV18 and TRBJ2-3): NAGVMQNPRHLVRRRGQEARLRCSPMKGHSHVYWYRQLPEEGLKFMVYLQKENIIDESGMPKERFSAEFPKEGPSILRIQQVVRGDSAAYFCASSPKDTQYFGPGTRLTVL.

The gene calls are TRBV7-2 and TRBJ2-5; 12 nucleotides match TRBD2. The CDR3 covers 19 residues. The trim removed 4 bases at V and 2 bases at J, leaving 14 bases unmatched. Per the germline V gene, CDR1 is SGHTA and CDR2 is FQGNSA. DNA of the CDR3: TGTGCCAGCAGCTCCGGATGGGTCGCTAGCGGGAGGGCTCAAGAGACCCAGTACTTC. This codes for CASSSGWVASGRAQETQYF.